These 20 T cell receptor beta chains originate from one sample sequenced in a study of identical twins. TCRdb called the 5' RACE reads again in MiXCR, with one record for every CDR3 protein. The sample includes some 900,000 distinct CDR3 sequences, over 9% of them seen just once. This same sample was also part of a study on yellow fever vaccine responses in identical twins.

Sequenced: PBMCs. The receptors come from a woman younger than 30 in good health.

This clonotype was detected many times. The V gene is TRBV7-9, the J gene TRBJ2-1, with a tentative D call TRBD2 (6 bases). Per germline, CDR1 SEHNR and CDR2 FQNEAQ (reference sequence). The CDR3 sequence is 17 residues long. V shed 4 bases and J shed 5 bases, with 21 bases lying between them. Here the CDR3 reads CASSSPLAGGSNNEQFF. The CDR3, as DNA: TGTGCCAGCAGCTCGCCCCTAGCTGGGGGGTCTAACAATGAGCAGTTCTTC.

The rearrangement links TRBV28 to TRBJ2-7; no definite D call. With 6 bases removed from V and 6 bases from J, the gap between germline ends came to 21 bases. The V gene's germline CDR1 is MDHEN and CDR2 SYDVKM. The CDR3 has 15 amino acids. CDR3 residues: CASRNRAPPRAEQYF. The DNA of the CDR3 is TGTGCCAGCAGAAACCGGGCTCCTCCTCGGGCCGAGCAGTACTTC.

The chain employs TRBV5-1 and TRBJ1-1, with TRBD1 matching 7 bases. Germline assignment: CDR1 SGHRS and CDR2 YFSETQ. V shed 4 bases, J shed 3 bases, and the junction held 9 bases outside the gene matches. This CDR3 has 15 residues. Here the CDR3 DNA reads TGCGCCAGCAGCCGGGGACAGCCGTCTTACACTGAAGCTTTCTTT. It specifies CASSRGQPSYTEAFF. Together with reference TRBV5-1 and TRBJ1-1, the CDR3 gives the full variable domain: KAGVTQTPRYLIKTRGQQVTLSCSPISGHRSVSWYQQTPGQGLQFLFEYFSETQRNKGNFPGRFSGRQFSNSRSEMNVSTLELGDSALYLCASSRGQPSYTEAFFGQGTRLTVV.

This clonotype occurred a few times. CDR3 amino acids: CASRSSSGSFSEQYF. In nucleotides, the CDR3 is TGTGCCAGCAGGTCCTCTAGCGGGAGTTTCTCCGAGCAGTACTTC. The J gene is TRBJ2-7, the V gene TRBV6-5; 10 bases are a match to TRBD2. The length of the CDR3 is 15 residues. Losses at the gene ends were 6 bases for V and 6 bases for J; bases not matched to a gene: 11. The germline gives CDR1 MNHEY, CDR2 SVGAGI.

The chain employs TRBV3-1 and TRBJ2-5; D gene uncertain. Germline values: CDR1 LGHDT, CDR2 YNNKEL (reference sequence). The CDR3 loop spans 15 amino acids. Trimming pared 0 bases from V and 2 bases from J, leaving 10 bases between. This chain's CDR3 is CASSQDWAAQETQYF. DNA for the CDR3: TGTGCCAGCAGCCAAGATTGGGCCGCGCAAGAGACCCAGTACTTC.

At least ten counts were recorded for this clonotype. The genes are TRBV5-1 and TRBJ2-2; TRBD1 agrees at 10 bases. V was clipped by 4 bases and J by 6 bases; unmatched bases: 9. This CDR3 is 16 amino acids long. The germline V gene has CDR1 SGHRS and CDR2 YFSETQ. The CDR3 region has the DNA TGCGCCAGCAGCCCGGAGGGGACAGGGGTAGCCGGGGAGCTGTTTTTT. Translating gives CASSPEGTGVAGELFF.

There are a few counts of this clonotype. The rearrangement joins TRBV12-3 or TRBV12-4 to TRBJ1-4, with D unclear. The CDR3 is made up of 13 amino acids. The V and J ends lost 3 bases and 10 bases respectively, with 12 bases between them. CDR3 bases: TGTGCCAGCAGTTTCTTACCCTTGGGAAAACTGTTTTTT. Its protein is CASSFLPLGKLFF.

The chain links TRBV12-3 or TRBV12-4 to TRBJ1-3; D is unresolved. This CDR3 spans 15 amino acids. Trimming removed 3 bases from V and 1 base from J, with 10 bases in between. CDR3 loop: CASSFSSTSGNTIYF. The DNA of the CDR3 is TGTGCCAGCAGTTTTTCGTCGACATCTGGAAACACCATATATTTT.

On this clonotype itself: One end of the junction does not line up with germline, which may come from a read error. This chain uses TRBV28 with TRBJ2-7, with TRBD1 as a possible D gene (6 bases). The CDR3 covers 12 residues. Per the germline V gene, CDR1 is MDHEN and CDR2 is SYDVKM. The DNA of the CDR3 is TGTGCCAGCAGTTTATCGGGACAAGTCGGATTTTTC. It specifies CASSLSGQVGFF.

This clonotype came up a few times. The chain has TRBV7-9 and TRBJ2-5, with D uncertain. The CDR3 runs 14 residues. Deletions cut 3 bases from V and 5 bases from J, with 13 bases between. Per germline, CDR1 SEHNR and CDR2 FQNEAQ (reference sequence). CDR3 in DNA: TGTGCCAGCAGCTTCCCCTCTTTGGGGGAGACCCAGTACTTC. Amino acids: CASSFPSLGETQYF.

This clonotype was counted ten times or more. The V and J genes are TRBV5-1 and TRBJ1-3, with D possibly matching TRBD1 (5 bases). The CDR3 totals 16 residues. V gave up 0 bases and J gave up 0 bases, with 10 bases separating them. The germline V gene has CDR1 SGHRS and CDR2 YFSETQ. The CDR3 sequence: CASSLEWTSSGNTIYF. The CDR3 DNA reads TGCGCCAGCAGCTTGGAGTGGACAAGCTCTGGAAACACCATATATTTT. Together with reference TRBV5-1 and TRBJ1-3, the CDR3 gives the full variable domain: KAGVTQTPRYLIKTRGQQVTLSCSPISGHRSVSWYQQTPGQGLQFLFEYFSETQRNKGNFPGRFSGRQFSNSRSEMNVSTLELGDSALYLCASSLEWTSSGNTIYFGEGSWLTVV.

This clonotype has just a few counts. The rearrangement links TRBV3-1 to TRBJ1-5; no firm D call. V lost 1 base and J 5 bases, leaving 3 bases between the germline ends. There are 12 residues in the CDR3. Per germline, CDR1 LGHDT and CDR2 YNNKEL (reference sequence). For the CDR3, the DNA is TGTGCCAGCAGCCAAGCGCATCAGCCCCAGCATTTT. This codes for CASSQAHQPQHF.

CDR3 nucleotides: TGTGCCAGCACCAGTCCCGGGACAGGGAACGGCTACACCTTC. It encodes CASTSPGTGNGYTF. The rearrangement links TRBV7-9 to TRBJ1-2, with TRBD1 matching over 9 bases. CDR1 SEHNR and CDR2 FQNEAQ come from the germline V gene (reference sequence). V was pared by 7 bases and J by 8 bases, with 11 bases of the junction left unmatched. The CDR3 covers 14 residues.

The chain couples TRBV28 to TRBJ2-5; 10 bases agree with TRBD2. The CDR3 consists of 15 residues. The germline CDR1 and CDR2 sequences are MDHEN and SYDVKM. The ends lost 3 bases at V and 6 bases at J; junction bases unmatched: 7. Here the CDR3 reads CASSFQRGGSKTQYF. The DNA of the CDR3 is TGTGCCAGCAGTTTCCAGCGGGGGGGCTCGAAGACCCAGTACTTC.

This clonotype was picked up many times. The chain joins TRBV10-3 to TRBJ2-1, with TRBD1 matching over 8 bases. This CDR3 contains 16 residues. From germline, CDR1 is ENHRY and CDR2 SYGVKD. V dropped 2 bases and J dropped 8; count of bases not matched to a gene: 11. The CDR3 DNA is TGTGCCATCAGTGAGACCCTAGACAGGGGATGGGATGAGCAGTTCTTC. Its protein is CAISETLDRGWDEQFF.

This clonotype appeared a few times. The CDR3 is CASSQRGQSRETQYF. CDR3 DNA sequence: TGTGCCAGCAGCCAGCGGGGGCAATCGAGGGAGACCCAGTACTTC. The V call is TRBV5-4, the J call TRBJ2-5; TRBD2 matches 8 bases. The germline CDR1 and CDR2 sequences are SGHNT and YYREEE (reference sequence). CDR3 length: 15 amino acids. Germline trimming cut 4 bases from V and 5 bases from J; bases unmatched to any gene: 10.

The chain employs TRBV2 and TRBJ2-7; 8 bases match TRBD2. The CDR3 runs to 17 residues. After removal of 0 bases from V and 1 base from J, the junction contained 8 bases not matched to a gene. The germline gives CDR1 SNHLY, CDR2 FYNNEI. The CDR3 here is CASSEAQLAVKSYEQYF. DNA of the CDR3: TGTGCCAGCAGTGAAGCGCAACTAGCGGTTAAATCCTACGAGCAGTACTTC. Full variable domain (outside the CDR3, taken from reference TRBV2 and TRBJ2-7): EPEVTQTPSHQVTQMGQEVILRCVPISNHLYFYWYRQILGQKVEFLVSFYNNEISEKSEIFDDQFSVERPDGSNFTLKIRSTKLEDSAMYFCASSEAQLAVKSYEQYFGPGTRLTVT.

This clonotype was seen only a few times. The chain uses TRBV4-1 and TRBJ2-3; 8 bases are a match to TRBD2. The junction had 13 bases not matched to a gene; V was cut back by 2 bases and J by 0 bases. The CDR3 contains 19 residues. Germline V gene data show CDR1 as MGHRA and CDR2 as YSYEKL. The CDR3 loop is CASSQPQTGGLASTDTQYF. CDR3 in DNA: TGCGCCAGCAGCCAACCCCAAACGGGGGGGCTCGCTAGCACAGATACGCAGTATTTT.

This clonotype was detected only a few times. This sequence joins TRBV7-3 and TRBJ2-1; the match to TRBD2 covers 14 bases. The junction had 8 bases not matched to a gene; V was cut back by 5 bases and J by 8 bases. The CDR3 length is 16 residues. Germline CDR1 reads SGHTA; CDR2 reads FQGTGA. The CDR3, as DNA: TGTGCCAGCAGCCTCCAGACTAGCGGGAGGGTCGATGAGCAGTTCTTC. It translates to CASSLQTSGRVDEQFF.

This clonotype was detected only a few times. The V call is TRBV6-5, the J call TRBJ2-5; D unresolved. V lost 0 bases and J lost 4, with 9 bases in between. The CDR3 is 14 residues long. Germline assignment: CDR1 MNHEY and CDR2 SVGAGI. The CDR3 DNA sequence: TGTGCCAGCAGTTACTCGGGTCACGGAGAGACCCAGTACTTC. As protein: CASSYSGHGETQYF.